Listed below are T cell receptor beta chains from one sample, sequenced in a study of blood T cell repertoires in COVID-19. Clones were read by immunoSEQ multiplex PCR, and TCRdb kept only the in-frame ones, dropping some. Among around 400,000 clones listed, roughly 90% were seen once. What was sequenced was PBMCs or T cells enriched from blood (not recorded which). The receptors were sampled from a woman aged 25 to 39 who had recovered from COVID-19. Both conserved end residues are part of each CDR3. A D gene is named only where the DNA matches it firmly. A clone size is listed for some rows: how often the clone was seen (once, few, many), or a class if it is expanded.

TRBJ1-4,TRBD1,TRBV30,.,CAWSSHRGLTEKLFF,TGTGCCTGGAGTTCGCACAGGGGGCTTACAGAAAAACTGTTTTTT
TRBJ2-7,.,TRBV27,.,CASSLKFSEHEYF,TGTGCCAGCAGTTTAAAGTTTTCCGAGCATGAGTACTTC
TRBJ2-3,TRBD2,TRBV29-1,.,CSTDPFSGSWNTQYF,TGCAGCACCGACCCTTTTAGCGGGTCGTGGAATACGCAGTATTTT
TRBJ1-5,TRBD1,TRBV12-3/TRBV12-4,.,CASSLGAGGRVNF,TGTGCCAGCAGCCTAGGGGCAGGGGGCCGGGTGAATTTT
TRBJ2-1,.,TRBV15,.,CATHPRVGLYNEQFF,TGTGCCACCCATCCCCGGGTCGGCCTCTACAATGAGCAGTTCTTC
TRBJ1-1,.,TRBV2,.,CASRAGLGAEAFF,TGTGCCAGCAGAGCTGGCCTCGGGGCTGAAGCTTTCTTT
TRBJ2-7,TRBD2,TRBV10-3,.,CAISEQGLAGDAVKLF,TGTGCCATCAGTGAACAGGGACTAGCGGGAGATGCGGTAAAACTTTTC
TRBJ2-2,.,TRBV5-5,.,CASSLYSLGGTGELFF,TGTGCCAGCAGCTTGTATAGCCTGGGGGGCACCGGGGAGCTGTTTTTT
TRBJ1-5,TRBD1,TRBV6-5,once,CASRDRGEWNQPQHF,TGTGCCAGCAGAGACAGGGGGGAATGGAATCAGCCCCAGCATTTT
TRBJ1-3,.,TRBV5-6,.,CASSLLRLGNTIYF,TGTGCCAGCAGCTTGCTCAGACTTGGAAACACCATATATTTT
TRBJ1-5,TRBD1,TRBV9,.,CASSVTGEYQPQHF,TGTGCCAGCAGCGTTACAGGGGAATATCAGCCCCAGCATTTT
TRBJ1-2,.,TRBV30,.,CAWRVGVPGYTF,TGTGCCTGGAGAGTAGGGGTTCCTGGCTACACCTTC
TRBJ1-6,TRBD1,TRBV7-3,.,CASSLMRFLDRGNSPLHF,TGTGCCAGCAGCTTAATGCGGTTCCTAGACAGGGGGAATTCACCCCTCCACTTT
TRBJ1-1,.,TRBV12-3/TRBV12-4,.,CASHGNTEAFF,TGTGCCAGCCACGGGAACACTGAAGCTTTCTTT